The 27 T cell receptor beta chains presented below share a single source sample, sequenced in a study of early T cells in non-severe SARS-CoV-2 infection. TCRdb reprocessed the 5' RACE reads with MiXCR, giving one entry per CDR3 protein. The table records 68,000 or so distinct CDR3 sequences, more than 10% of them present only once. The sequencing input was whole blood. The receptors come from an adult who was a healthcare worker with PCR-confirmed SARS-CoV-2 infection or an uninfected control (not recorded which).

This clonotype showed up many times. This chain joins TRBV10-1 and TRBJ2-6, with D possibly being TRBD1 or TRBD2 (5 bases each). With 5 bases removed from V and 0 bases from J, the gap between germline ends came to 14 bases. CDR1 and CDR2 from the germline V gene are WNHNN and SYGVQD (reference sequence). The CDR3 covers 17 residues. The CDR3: CASSSGTINSGANVLTF. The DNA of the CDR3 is TGCGCCAGCAGTTCCGGGACGATAAACTCTGGGGCCAACGTCCTGACTTTC.

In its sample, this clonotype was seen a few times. The CDR3 coding sequence is TGCAGTGCTCGACCGACCGGGGAGCAGTACTTC. As protein: CSARPTGEQYF. This chain connects TRBV20-1 to TRBJ2-7; D is uncertain. The CDR3 spans 11 residues. Germline CDR1 DFQATT, CDR2 SNEGSKA (reference sequence). V lost 5 bases and J 7 bases, leaving 12 bases between the germline ends.

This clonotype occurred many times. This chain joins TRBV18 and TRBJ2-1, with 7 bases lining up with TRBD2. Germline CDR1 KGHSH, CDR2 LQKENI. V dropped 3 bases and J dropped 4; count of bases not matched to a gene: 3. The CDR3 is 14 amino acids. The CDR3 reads CASSPLAEYNEQFF. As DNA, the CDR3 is TGTGCCAGCTCACCCCTAGCGGAATACAATGAGCAGTTCTTC.

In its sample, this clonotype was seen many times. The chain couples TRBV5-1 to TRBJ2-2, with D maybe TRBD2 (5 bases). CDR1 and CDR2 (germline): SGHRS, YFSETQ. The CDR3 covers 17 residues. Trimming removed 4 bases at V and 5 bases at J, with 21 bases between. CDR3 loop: CASSPAPMQRGTGELFF. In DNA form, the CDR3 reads TGCGCCAGCAGCCCCGCCCCCATGCAGAGAGGGACCGGGGAGCTGTTTTTT.

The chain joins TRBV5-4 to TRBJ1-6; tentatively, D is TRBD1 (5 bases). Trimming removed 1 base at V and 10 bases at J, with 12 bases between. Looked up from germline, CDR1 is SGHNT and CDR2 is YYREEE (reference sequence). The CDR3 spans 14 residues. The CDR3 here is CASSLIGEGSPLHF. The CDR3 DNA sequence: TGTGCCAGCAGCTTGATCGGGGAGGGGTCACCCCTCCACTTT.

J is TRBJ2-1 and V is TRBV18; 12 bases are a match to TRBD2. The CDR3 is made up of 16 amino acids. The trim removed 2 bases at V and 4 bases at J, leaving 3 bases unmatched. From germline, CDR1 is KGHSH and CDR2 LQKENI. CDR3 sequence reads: CASSPKLAGGYNEQFF. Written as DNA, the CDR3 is TGTGCCAGCTCACCAAAACTAGCGGGGGGATACAATGAGCAGTTCTTC.

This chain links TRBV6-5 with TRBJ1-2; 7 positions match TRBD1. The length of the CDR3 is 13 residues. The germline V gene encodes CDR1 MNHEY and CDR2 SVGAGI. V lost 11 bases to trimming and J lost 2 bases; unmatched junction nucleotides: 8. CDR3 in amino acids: CAGLDRANYGYTF. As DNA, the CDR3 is TGTGCCGGCCTCGACAGGGCAAACTATGGCTACACCTTC.

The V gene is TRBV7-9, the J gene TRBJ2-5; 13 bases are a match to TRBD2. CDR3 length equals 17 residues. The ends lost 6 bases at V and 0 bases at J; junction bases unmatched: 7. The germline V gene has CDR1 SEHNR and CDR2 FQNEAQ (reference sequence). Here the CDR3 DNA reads TGTGCCAGCAGACCTGCCGGGACTAGCGGGGACCAAGAGACCCAGTACTTC. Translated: CASRPAGTSGDQETQYF.

The CDR3 DNA is TGCGCCAGCAGAACGGATACCGGGGAGCTGTTTTTT. Its protein product is CASRTDTGELFF. The gene calls are TRBV5-1 and TRBJ2-2; D not resolved. Per germline, CDR1 SGHRS and CDR2 YFSETQ. Trimming stripped 5 bases from V and 5 bases from J, with 7 bases between. The CDR3 is 12 amino acids.

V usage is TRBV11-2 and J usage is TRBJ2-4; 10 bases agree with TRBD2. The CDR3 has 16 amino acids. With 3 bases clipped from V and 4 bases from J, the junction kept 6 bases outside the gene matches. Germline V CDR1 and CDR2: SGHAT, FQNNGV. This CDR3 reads CASSFVSGGAKNIQYF. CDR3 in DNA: TGTGCCAGCAGCTTCGTCAGCGGGGGGGCGAAAAACATTCAGTACTTC.

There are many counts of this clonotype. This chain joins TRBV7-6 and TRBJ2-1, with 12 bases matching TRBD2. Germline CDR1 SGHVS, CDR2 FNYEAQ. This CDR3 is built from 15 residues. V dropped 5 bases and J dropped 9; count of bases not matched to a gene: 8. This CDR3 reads CASSRGLAGGGEQFF. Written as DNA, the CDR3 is TGTGCCAGCAGCCGGGGACTAGCGGGTGGGGGTGAGCAGTTCTTC.

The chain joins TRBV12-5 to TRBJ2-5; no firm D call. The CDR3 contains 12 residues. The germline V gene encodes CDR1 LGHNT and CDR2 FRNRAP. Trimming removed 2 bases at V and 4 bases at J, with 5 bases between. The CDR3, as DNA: TGTGCTAGTGGTTTGTCAGGAGAGACCCAGTACTTC. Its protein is CASGLSGETQYF.

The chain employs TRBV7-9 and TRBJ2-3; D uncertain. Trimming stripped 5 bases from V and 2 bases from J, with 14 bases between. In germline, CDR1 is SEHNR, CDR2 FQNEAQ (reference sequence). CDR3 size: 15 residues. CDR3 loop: CASSPTSDLTDTQYF. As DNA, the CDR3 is TGTGCCAGCAGCCCAACTTCGGACCTCACAGATACGCAGTATTTT. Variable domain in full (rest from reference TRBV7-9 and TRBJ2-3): DTGVSQNPRHKITKRGQNVTFRCDPISEHNRLYWYRQTLGQGPEFLTYFQNEAQLEKSRLLSDRFSAERPKGSFSTLEIQRTEQGDSAMYLCASSPTSDLTDTQYFGPGTRLTVL.

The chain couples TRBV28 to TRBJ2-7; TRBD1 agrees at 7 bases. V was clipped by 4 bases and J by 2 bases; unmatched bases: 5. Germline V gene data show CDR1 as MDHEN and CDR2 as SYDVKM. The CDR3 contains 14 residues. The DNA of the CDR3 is TGTGCCAGCAGTTCAGGACAGGTTGCCTACGAGCAGTACTTC. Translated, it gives CASSSGQVAYEQYF.

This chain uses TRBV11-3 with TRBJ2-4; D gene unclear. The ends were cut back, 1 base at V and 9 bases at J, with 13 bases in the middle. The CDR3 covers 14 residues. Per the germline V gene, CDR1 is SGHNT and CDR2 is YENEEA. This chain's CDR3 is CASSLGMSDAIQYF. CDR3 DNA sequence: TGTGCCAGCAGCTTAGGGATGTCGGATGCCATTCAGTACTTC.

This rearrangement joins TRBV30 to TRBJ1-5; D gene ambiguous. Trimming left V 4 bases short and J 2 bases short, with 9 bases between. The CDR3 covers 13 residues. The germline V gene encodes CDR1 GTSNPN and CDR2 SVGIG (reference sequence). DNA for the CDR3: TGTGCCTGGACGCGAGAAGGCAATCAGCCCCAGCATTTT. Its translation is CAWTREGNQPQHF. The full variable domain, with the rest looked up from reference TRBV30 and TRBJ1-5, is SQTIHQWPATLVQPVGSPLSLECTVEGTSNPNLYWYRQAAGRGLQLLFYSVGIGQISSEVPQNLSASRPQDRQFILSSKKLLLSDSGFYLCAWTREGNQPQHFGDGTRLSIL.

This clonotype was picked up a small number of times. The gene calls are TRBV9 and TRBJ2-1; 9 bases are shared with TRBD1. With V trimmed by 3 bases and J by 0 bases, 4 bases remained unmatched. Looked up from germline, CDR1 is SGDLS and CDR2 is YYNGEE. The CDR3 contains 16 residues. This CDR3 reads CASSARQGGSYNEQFF. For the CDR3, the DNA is TGTGCCAGCAGCGCGAGACAGGGGGGCTCCTACAATGAGCAGTTCTTC.

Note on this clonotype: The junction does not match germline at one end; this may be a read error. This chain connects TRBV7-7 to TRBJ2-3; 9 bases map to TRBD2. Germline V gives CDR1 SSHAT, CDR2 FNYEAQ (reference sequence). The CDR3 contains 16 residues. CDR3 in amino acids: CASSSLAGATTDTQYF. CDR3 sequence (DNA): TGTGCTAGCAGCAGCTTAGCGGGGGCCACCACAGATACGCAGTATTTT. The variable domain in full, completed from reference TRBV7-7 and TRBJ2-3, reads GAGVSQSPRYKVTKRGQDVTLRCDPISSHATLYWYQQALGQGPEFLTYFNYEAQPDKSGLPSDRFSAERPEGSISTLTIQRTEQRDSAMYRCASSSLAGATTDTQYFGPGTRLTVL.

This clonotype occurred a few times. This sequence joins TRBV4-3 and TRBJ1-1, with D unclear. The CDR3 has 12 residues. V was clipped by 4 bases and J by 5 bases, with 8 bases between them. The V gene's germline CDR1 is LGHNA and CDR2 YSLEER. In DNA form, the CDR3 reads TGCGCCAGCAGCCGGTTAGTTACTGAAGCTTTCTTT. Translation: CASSRLVTEAFF.

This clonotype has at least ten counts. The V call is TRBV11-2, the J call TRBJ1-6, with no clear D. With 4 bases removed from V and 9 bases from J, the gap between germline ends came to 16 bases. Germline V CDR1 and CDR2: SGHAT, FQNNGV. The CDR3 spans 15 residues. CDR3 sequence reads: CASSSFEGGVSPLHF. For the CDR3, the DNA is TGTGCCAGCAGCTCCTTTGAGGGAGGCGTTTCACCCCTCCACTTT.

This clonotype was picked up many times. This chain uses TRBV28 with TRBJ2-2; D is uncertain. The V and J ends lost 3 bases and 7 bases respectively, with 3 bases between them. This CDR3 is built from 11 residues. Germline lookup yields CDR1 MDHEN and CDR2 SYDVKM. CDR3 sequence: CASSFSGELFF. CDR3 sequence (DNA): TGTGCCAGCAGTTTTAGCGGGGAGCTGTTTTTT.

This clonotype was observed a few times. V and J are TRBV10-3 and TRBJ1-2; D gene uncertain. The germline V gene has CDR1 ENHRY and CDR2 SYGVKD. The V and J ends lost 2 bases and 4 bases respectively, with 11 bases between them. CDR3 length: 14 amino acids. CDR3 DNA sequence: TGTGCCATCAGTGAGCCTGGGGATACCTATGGCTACACCTTC. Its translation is CAISEPGDTYGYTF.

CDR3 nucleotide sequence: TGTGCCAGCAGACCCTCAGGGGAGGGCCTTAATCAGCCCCAGCATTTT. This sequence encodes CASRPSGEGLNQPQHF. The chain employs TRBV6-2 or TRBV6-3 and TRBJ1-5; a possible D gene is TRBD1 (6 bases). The CDR3 extends over 16 amino acids. Germline CDR1 is MNHEY and CDR2 is SVGEGT. V dropped 6 bases and J dropped 4 bases, with 19 bases sitting between them.

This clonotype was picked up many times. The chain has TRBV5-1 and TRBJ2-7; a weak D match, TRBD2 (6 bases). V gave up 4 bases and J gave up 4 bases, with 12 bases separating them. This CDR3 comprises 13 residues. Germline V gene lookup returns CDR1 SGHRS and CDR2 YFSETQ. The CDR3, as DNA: TGCGCCAGCAGCCGGGGGAGCAAGTACGAGCAGTACTTC. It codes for CASSRGSKYEQYF.

The CDR3: CASTRLGSYNEQFF. As DNA, the CDR3 is TGTGCCAGCACTAGGCTGGGGTCCTACAATGAGCAGTTCTTC. The chain has TRBV3-1 and TRBJ2-1; D is undetermined. CDR1 and CDR2 from the germline V gene are LGHDT and YNNKEL (reference sequence). The V end lost 7 bases, the J end lost 1 base, and 11 bases lay between the germline ends. The CDR3 spans 14 residues.

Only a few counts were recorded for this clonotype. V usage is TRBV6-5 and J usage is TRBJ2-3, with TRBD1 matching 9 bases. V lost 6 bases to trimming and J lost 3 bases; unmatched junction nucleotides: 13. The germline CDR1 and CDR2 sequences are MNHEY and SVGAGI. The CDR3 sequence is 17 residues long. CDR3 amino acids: CASSLPRGTGRTDTQYF. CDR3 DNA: TGTGCCAGCAGCTTACCTAGGGGGACAGGGCGTACAGATACGCAGTATTTT.

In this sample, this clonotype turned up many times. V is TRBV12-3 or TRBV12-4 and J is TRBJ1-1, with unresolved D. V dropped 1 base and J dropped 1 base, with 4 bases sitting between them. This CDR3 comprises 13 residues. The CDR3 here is CASSLGQNTEAFF. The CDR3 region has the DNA TGTGCCAGCAGTTTAGGGCAGAACACTGAAGCTTTCTTT.